The 29 T cell receptor beta chains reported below all come from one sample, sequenced in a study of T cells in Graves' hyperthyroidism and ophthalmopathy. RNA transcripts provided the source from which TCR beta CDR3 regions were amplified. In the first-round RT-PCR of the TCR CDR3, the HTBI primer set was used. TCRdb independently ran MiXCR on the multiplex PCR reads; one entry per CDR3 protein. The sample has around 620,000 distinct CDR3 sequences; 16% are singletons. Input material: blood. These TCRs come from a woman younger than 45 with Graves' hyperthyroidism.

The J gene is TRBJ2-5, the V gene TRBV11-3, with D unclear. CDR3 length equals 13 residues. Germline CDR1 reads SGHNT; CDR2 reads YENEEA. V shed 0 bases and J shed 5 bases, with 7 bases lying between them. The CDR3 sequence: CASSLEARETQYF. The CDR3 DNA is TGTGCCAGCAGCTTAGAGGCTCGGGAGACCCAGTACTTC.

This clonotype was counted between two and nine times. At one boundary the junction diverges from the germline segment, which might be a read error. The chain couples TRBV30 to TRBJ2-3; a possible D gene is TRBD2 (6 bases). The V gene's germline CDR1 is GTSNPN and CDR2 SVGIG (reference sequence). This CDR3 contains 11 residues. CDR3 loop: CASGYTGTQYF. DNA of the CDR3: TGTGCTAGCGGCTACACAGGTACGCAGTATTTT. Variable domain in full (rest from reference TRBV30 and TRBJ2-3): SQTIHQWPATLVQPVGSPLSLECTVEGTSNPNLYWYRQAAGRGLQLLFYSVGIGQISSEVPQNLSASRPQDRQFILSSKKLLLSDSGFYLCASGYTGTQYFGPGTRLTVL.

There are many counts of this clonotype. This chain connects TRBV7-2 to TRBJ2-3; unclear D gene. Germline values: CDR1 SGHTA, CDR2 FQGNSA. The V end was cut by 1 base, the J end by 0 bases, with 8 bases between. The length of the CDR3 is 15 residues. CDR3 in DNA: TGTGCCAGCAGCTTAGACGGATACAGCACAGATACGCAGTATTTT. This codes for CASSLDGYSTDTQYF.

The rearrangement joins TRBV5-1 to TRBJ2-7; D gene uncertain. Trimming shortened V by 4 bases and J by 4 bases, and 15 bases separated the two germline ends. Germline lookup yields CDR1 SGHRS and CDR2 YFSETQ. This CDR3 is 14 amino acids long. The CDR3 DNA follows: TGCGCCAGCAGCCCGGCCGAGGCGGCTTACGAGCAGTACTTC. This translates into CASSPAEAAYEQYF.

A few counts support this clonotype. The chain recombines TRBV27 with TRBJ1-2; tentatively, D is TRBD1 (6 bases). The V and J ends lost 3 bases and 0 bases respectively, with 11 bases between them. The CDR3 consists of 15 residues. Germline V gene data show CDR1 as MNHEY and CDR2 as SMNVEV (reference sequence). CDR3 region: CASSLGGASNYGYTF. The DNA for the CDR3 is TGTGCCAGCAGTTTGGGGGGCGCGTCTAACTATGGCTACACCTTC.

This clonotype showed up many times. The chain combines TRBV7-9 with TRBJ2-1, with 13 bases that match TRBD2. Germline CDR1 is SEHNR and CDR2 is FQNEAQ (reference sequence). V gave up 6 bases and J gave up 6 bases; unmatched junction bases: 11. This CDR3 comprises 17 residues. CDR3 in amino acids: CASRPGTSGTFVNEQFF. In DNA form, the CDR3 reads TGTGCCAGCAGGCCCGGGACTAGCGGGACCTTTGTCAATGAGCAGTTCTTC.

The chain couples TRBV30 to TRBJ1-4; TRBD1 agrees at 7 bases. This CDR3 has 14 residues. After removal of 1 base from V and 5 bases from J, the junction contained 4 bases not matched to a gene. Germline-derived CDR1 and CDR2 are GTSNPN and SVGIG (reference sequence). Here the CDR3 DNA reads TGTGCCTGGAGTGATGGGACAGCAAATGAAAAACTGTTTTTT. This encodes CAWSDGTANEKLFF.

This clonotype was recorded many times. This chain uses TRBV6-1 with TRBJ2-2, with D possibly TRBD2 on 5 matching bases. CDR1 is MNHNS and CDR2 is SASEGT in the germline V gene. The CDR3 consists of 13 residues. V was trimmed by 7 bases and J by 7 bases, leaving 13 bases between them. CDR3 sequence (DNA): TGTGCCAGCAAAGCAGGAGGCGACGGGGAGCTGTTTTTT. Protein: CASKAGGDGELFF.

This clonotype was seen repeatedly, ten times or more. The chain is built from TRBV28 and TRBJ2-7, with D perhaps matching TRBD1 (6 bases). Trimming took off 7 bases at V and 2 bases at J, with 9 bases between the two ends. The CDR3 loop spans 12 amino acids. In germline, CDR1 is MDHEN, CDR2 SYDVKM. CDR3 in DNA: TGTGCCAGCACCGGACAGCCCTACGAGCAGTACTTC. It translates to CASTGQPYEQYF.

This clonotype was observed a handful of times. The chain combines TRBV30 with TRBJ2-7; the D gene is possibly TRBD1 (6 bases). The length of the CDR3 is 12 residues. V gave up 2 bases and J gave up 5 bases, with 10 bases separating them. Germline loops: CDR1 GTSNPN, CDR2 SVGIG (reference sequence). CDR3 residues: CAWSPGAHEQYF. CDR3 sequence (DNA): TGTGCCTGGAGTCCAGGGGCCCACGAGCAGTACTTC.

The chain is built from TRBV19 and TRBJ2-3; 11 bases are a match to TRBD2. V lost 4 bases and J lost 6; bases outside the gene matches: 12. This CDR3 is 17 amino acids long. Per germline, CDR1 LNHDA and CDR2 SQIVND (reference sequence). The CDR3 protein is CASSKPGLAETGDTQYF. The DNA for the CDR3 is TGTGCCAGTAGTAAACCGGGACTAGCGGAAACAGGGGATACGCAGTATTTT.

This rearrangement joins TRBV20-1 to TRBJ2-5, with D hard to call. The ends were cut back, 6 bases at V and 5 bases at J, with 13 bases in the middle. CDR1 is DFQATT and CDR2 is SNEGSKA in the germline V gene (reference sequence). The CDR3 is made up of 12 amino acids. The CDR3 here is CSAYILGETQYF. In nucleotides, the CDR3 is TGCAGTGCCTATATACTGGGGGAGACCCAGTACTTC.

This clonotype was seen repeatedly, ten times or more. The CDR3 region is CASSYGDTEAFF. For the CDR3, the DNA is TGTGCCAGCAGCTACGGGGACACTGAAGCTTTCTTT. This chain links TRBV3-2 with TRBJ1-1. TRBV3-2 is a pseudogene segment. This CDR3 spans 12 amino acids.

This clonotype was counted between two and nine times. The rearrangement uses TRBV5-5 and TRBJ1-2, with D unclear. The V gene's germline CDR1 is SGHKS and CDR2 YYEKEE (reference sequence). V lost 3 bases and J 7 bases, leaving 10 bases between the germline ends. The CDR3 totals 12 residues. The CDR3 region has the DNA TGTGCCAGCAGCTCATGGATTGGTGGCTACACCTTC. Encoded protein: CASSSWIGGYTF. The full variable domain, its missing parts supplied by reference TRBV5-5 and TRBJ1-2, is DAGVTQSPTHLIKTRGQQVTLRCSPISGHKSVSWYQQVLGQGPQFIFQYYEKEERGRGNFPDRFSARQFPNYSSELNVNALLLGDSALYLCASSSWIGGYTFGSGTRLTVV.

The chain couples TRBV5-1 to TRBJ2-2, with TRBD1 as a possible D gene (5 bases). The CDR3 spans 13 residues. The germline V gene encodes CDR1 SGHRS and CDR2 YFSETQ. V shed 7 bases and J shed 5 bases, with 12 bases lying between them. In DNA form, the CDR3 reads TGCGCCAGCTCCAGGGTAGGGACCGGGGAGCTGTTTTTT. This codes for CASSRVGTGELFF.

This clonotype was recorded at least ten times. The V call is TRBV12-3 or TRBV12-4, the J call TRBJ1-1, with D uncertain. Trimming cost V 6 bases and J 6 bases, with 11 bases left between them. The CDR3 totals 12 residues. The CDR3 spells CASSPHLAEAFF. DNA of the CDR3: TGTGCCAGCAGCCCCCATCTGGCTGAAGCTTTCTTT.

In its sample, this clonotype was seen many times. J is TRBJ1-2 and V is TRBV12-3 or TRBV12-4; 9 bases are shared with TRBD1. This CDR3 contains 16 residues. J lost 2 bases, V lost 4 bases, and 8 bases had no gene match. The CDR3 DNA reads as TGTGCCAGCAGTTCGATAACGGGACAGGGAAACTATGGCTACACCTTC. This encodes CASSSITGQGNYGYTF.

This clonotype was observed once. This may stem from a read error, because a much larger clone lies one nucleotide away. This chain links TRBV12-3 or TRBV12-4 with TRBJ1-1, with TRBD1 matching over 9 bases. The CDR3 runs to 14 residues. Trimming cost V 7 bases and J 2 bases; bases outside gene matches: 5. In DNA form, the CDR3 reads TGTGCCAGCACTTCGACAGGGGGAAACACTGAAGCTTTCTTT. This gives the protein CASTSTGGNTEAFF.

The genes are TRBV19 and TRBJ1-5, with 8 nucleotides matching TRBD1. The V gene end was trimmed by 10 bases and the J gene end by 1 base; junction bases not matched to a gene: 9. CDR1 and CDR2 from the germline V gene are LNHDA and SQIVND (reference sequence). The CDR3 spans 15 residues. In DNA form, the CDR3 reads TGTGCCACCCGAATAGGGGACAGGAGCAATCAGCCCCAGCATTTT. This sequence encodes CATRIGDRSNQPQHF.

The V and J genes are TRBV20-1 and TRBJ2-7; 9 bases agree with TRBD2. From germline, CDR1 is DFQATT and CDR2 SNEGSKA (reference sequence). The CDR3 is 11 residues long. J was trimmed by 6 bases and V by 7 bases; bases with no gene match: 4. CDR3 sequence: CSVTSGVEQYF. In nucleotides, the CDR3 is TGCAGTGTGACTAGCGGAGTCGAGCAGTACTTC.

This clonotype was seen repeatedly, ten times or more. The chain uses TRBV6-2 or TRBV6-3 and TRBJ2-7; weak D call: TRBD2 (5 bases). Trimming removed 5 bases at V and 0 bases at J, with 11 bases between. CDR1 is MNHEY, CDR2 SVGEGT, per germline. There are 14 residues in the CDR3. The DNA of the CDR3 is TGTGCCAGCAGTCCACCGGGGAGCTCCTACGAGCAGTACTTC. Translating it yields CASSPPGSSYEQYF.

This clonotype was counted at least ten times. The chain is built from TRBV3-1 and TRBJ2-5; D is perhaps TRBD2 (6 bases). The length of the CDR3 is 15 residues. V was shortened by 4 bases and J by 5 bases, with 17 bases between the two germline ends. In germline, CDR1 is LGHDT, CDR2 YNNKEL (reference sequence). CDR3 sequence reads: CASSPSIEGRETQYF. The CDR3 DNA follows: TGTGCCAGCAGCCCGTCCATCGAGGGGAGGGAGACCCAGTACTTC.

This clonotype was observed a few times. The chain joins TRBV4-3 to TRBJ1-3; no clear D. Germline V gene data show CDR1 as LGHNA and CDR2 as YSLEER. The V end was cut by 1 base, the J end by 0 bases, with 4 bases between. The CDR3 consists of 14 residues. The CDR3 spells CASSQVGSGNTIYF. CDR3 DNA: TGCGCCAGCAGCCAAGTCGGCTCTGGAAACACCATATATTTT.

The sample holds a few counts of this clonotype. The chain has TRBV27 and TRBJ1-2; TRBD1 aligns across 9 bases. The CDR3 length is 14 residues. The germline V gene has CDR1 MNHEY and CDR2 SMNVEV (reference sequence). The J segment lost 8 bases and the V segment lost 6 bases, leaving 10 bases of the junction unmatched. The CDR3 nucleotides are TGTGCCAGCAGACCGGGACAGGGTCGATGGGGCTACACCTTC. Translation: CASRPGQGRWGYTF.

The table lists this clonotype with a few counts. The chain uses TRBV28 and TRBJ2-1, with TRBD2 matching over 7 bases. The ends lost 4 bases at V and 4 bases at J; junction bases unmatched: 7. This CDR3 is 15 amino acids long. CDR1 and CDR2 from the germline V gene are MDHEN and SYDVKM. The CDR3 DNA sequence: TGTGCCAGCAGTTCCCCCGGGACTAAATACAATGAGCAGTTCTTC. Encoded protein: CASSSPGTKYNEQFF.

As regards this clonotype: This may stem from a read error, because a much larger clone lies one nucleotide away. The chain couples TRBV6-2 or TRBV6-3 to TRBJ2-2, with TRBD1 as a possible D gene (6 bases). CDR1 and CDR2 from the germline V gene are MNHEY and SVGEGT. This CDR3 contains 16 residues. CDR3 DNA: TGTGCCAGCATAAATCAGGACAGATTTAACACCGGGGAGCTGGTTTTT. It translates to CASINQDRFNTGELVF.

The J gene is TRBJ1-1, the V gene TRBV5-1, with 9 bases that match TRBD1. J lost 1 base, V lost 2 bases, and 9 bases had no gene match. Germline CDR1 SGHRS, CDR2 YFSETQ. The CDR3 contains 17 residues. CDR3 region: CASSFIPTGQGNTEAFF. DNA of the CDR3: TGCGCCAGCAGCTTTATCCCGACGGGACAGGGGAACACTGAAGCTTTCTTT. The full variable domain, with the rest looked up from reference TRBV5-1 and TRBJ1-1, is KAGVTQTPRYLIKTRGQQVTLSCSPISGHRSVSWYQQTPGQGLQFLFEYFSETQRNKGNFPGRFSGRQFSNSRSEMNVSTLELGDSALYLCASSFIPTGQGNTEAFFGQGTRLTVV.

The chain recombines TRBV9 with TRBJ1-3; D remains unclear. CDR3 length equals 12 residues. Deletions cut 6 bases from V and 0 bases from J, with 4 bases between. The germline gives CDR1 SGDLS, CDR2 YYNGEE. The CDR3 DNA is TGTGCCAGCACCGCCTCTGGAAACACCATATATTTT. It encodes CASTASGNTIYF.

This clonotype was seen a few times. The genes are TRBV5-1 and TRBJ2-7; TRBD1 matches 8 bases. The CDR3 length is 15 residues. The junction had 6 bases not matched to a gene; V was cut back by 0 bases and J by 4 bases. The germline V gene encodes CDR1 SGHRS and CDR2 YFSETQ. The CDR3 loop is CASSLDGQGIYEQYF. The CDR3 DNA follows: TGCGCCAGCAGCTTGGATGGACAGGGTATATACGAGCAGTACTTC.